Below are 30 T cell receptor beta chains sequenced from a single sample in a study of control samples from healthy donors and cancer patients. The repertoire was sequenced with immunoSEQ multiplex PCR; TCRdb's copy has only in-frame clones and lacks some. The data show roughly 130,000 clones, 75% to 95% seen once. Sample: blood. The source of these receptors is a man aged 18 to 30 in good health.

The chain couples TRBV12-3 or TRBV12-4 to TRBJ2-7; TRBD1 matches 8 bases. V gave up 4 bases and J gave up 4 bases; unmatched junction bases: 3. The CDR3 runs 13 residues. In DNA, the CDR3 is TGTGCCAGCAGTTATGACAGGGGATACGAGCAGTACTTC. Translated: CASSYDRGYEQYF.

This clone has only one observation. This chain connects TRBV5-5 to TRBJ2-7, with 9 bases fitting TRBD1. The germline V gene has CDR1 SGHKS and CDR2 YYEKEE (reference sequence). J gave up 1 base and V 4 bases, and 12 bases lay outside the gene matches. CDR3 length equals 17 residues. The CDR3 reads CASSGGGDRDRSYEQYV. The CDR3 coding sequence is TGTGCCAGCAGCGGTGGAGGGGACAGGGATAGGTCCTACGAGCAGTACGTC.

J is TRBJ2-7 and V is TRBV5-1; 7 bases line up with TRBD1. Trimming removed 4 bases from V and 3 bases from J; junction bases left unmatched: 4. The CDR3 consists of 13 residues. CDR1 and CDR2 from the germline V gene are SGHRS and YFSETQ. CDR3 DNA sequence: TGCGCCAGCAGCCCCCGGACAGGCTACGAGCAGTACTTC. This gives the protein CASSPRTGYEQYF.

The rearrangement joins TRBV18 to TRBJ1-5, with 10 bases aligning to TRBD1. V shed 2 bases, J shed 7 bases, and the junction held 11 bases outside the gene matches. The V gene's germline CDR1 is KGHSH and CDR2 LQKENI. The CDR3 sequence is 17 residues long. DNA for the CDR3: TGTGCCAGCTCACCATCGATCGGGACAGGGGTTTTGCAGCCCCAGCATTTT. Protein: CASSPSIGTGVLQPQHF.

CDR3 sequence reads: CASTLNNEQFF. The CDR3 nucleotides read TGTGCCAGCACACTGAACAATGAGCAGTTCTTC. The V call is TRBV11-2, the J call TRBJ2-1; D gene unclear. V gave up 7 bases and J gave up 5 bases, with 6 bases separating them. The CDR3 covers 11 residues. Germline lookup yields CDR1 SGHAT and CDR2 FQNNGV.

CDR3 in DNA: TGTGCCAGTACTCGAGGGGGGGCAGTGAACAATGAGCAGTTCTTC. Its translation: CASTRGGAVNNEQFF. The chain uses TRBV19 and TRBJ2-1; possibly TRBD2 for D (7 bases). V lost 7 bases and J 5 bases, leaving 18 bases between the germline ends. This CDR3 is 15 amino acids long. The germline CDR1 and CDR2 sequences are LNHDA and SQIVND (reference sequence).

J is TRBJ1-1 and V is TRBV7-2, with D tentatively TRBD1 (6 bases). V was pared by 1 base and J by 0 bases, with 12 bases between. Germline CDR1 and CDR2: SGHTA and FQGNSA. This CDR3 spans 16 amino acids. The chain's CDR3 is CASSLGVGGMNTEAFF. Here the CDR3 DNA reads TGTGCCAGCAGCTTAGGCGTAGGGGGGATGAACACTGAAGCTTTCTTT.

The rearrangement links TRBV7-8 to TRBJ1-1; D gene unclear. The CDR3 spans 16 residues. Trimming took off 2 bases at V and 0 bases at J, with 13 bases between the two ends. Germline V CDR1 and CDR2: SGHVS, FQNEAQ. The CDR3: CASSLRGTQMNTEAFF. CDR3 DNA sequence: TGTGCCAGCAGCTTAAGAGGCACGCAGATGAACACTGAAGCTTTCTTT.

The V and J genes are TRBV19 and TRBJ2-5; 7 positions match TRBD2. J lost 4 bases, V lost 4 bases, and 12 bases had no gene match. Per germline, CDR1 LNHDA and CDR2 SQIVND (reference sequence). There are 16 residues in the CDR3. The CDR3 here is CASSSRTRMGGETQYF. For the CDR3, the DNA is TGTGCCAGTAGTAGCAGGACTAGAATGGGCGGAGAGACCCAGTACTTC.

In its sample, this clone was seen once. This sequence joins TRBV5-4 and TRBJ2-5; the match to TRBD2 covers 7 bases. V shed 4 bases and J 1 base; nucleotides not matched to a gene: 13. Germline V gene data show CDR1 as SGHNT and CDR2 as YYREEE (reference sequence). This CDR3 is built from 17 residues. CDR3 sequence: CASSNQAGSGPQETQYF. The CDR3 DNA reads as TGTGCCAGCAGCAACCAAGCAGGTAGCGGGCCCCAAGAGACCCAGTACTTC. The complete variable domain, with remaining parts taken from reference TRBV5-4 and TRBJ2-5, reads ETGVTQSPTHLIKTRGQQVTLRCSSQSGHNTVSWYQQALGQGPQFIFQYYREEENGRGNFPPRFSGLQFPNYSSELNVNALELDDSALYLCASSNQAGSGPQETQYFGPGTRLLVL.

The V gene is TRBV30, the J gene TRBJ2-7, with 9 bases that match TRBD1. J lost 3 bases, V lost 2 bases, and 14 bases had no gene match. The CDR3 sequence is 17 residues long. Per germline, CDR1 GTSNPN and CDR2 SVGIG (reference sequence). CDR3 residues: CAWSSLLGDRAIYEQYF. The CDR3 DNA sequence: TGTGCCTGGAGTTCACTCCTGGGGGACAGGGCGATCTACGAGCAGTACTTC. Full variable domain (remainder filled in from reference TRBV30 and TRBJ2-7): SQTIHQWPATLVQPVGSPLSLECTVEGTSNPNLYWYRQAAGRGLQLLFYSVGIGQISSEVPQNLSASRPQDRQFILSSKKLLLSDSGFYLCAWSSLLGDRAIYEQYFGPGTRLTVT.

The chain has TRBV7-8 and TRBJ2-5; no firm D call. The CDR3 consists of 14 residues. V lost 2 bases and J 5 bases, leaving 12 bases between the germline ends. Germline-derived CDR1 and CDR2 are SGHVS and FQNEAQ. The CDR3 reads CASSLISSYETQYF. The CDR3 DNA reads as TGTGCCAGCAGCTTAATCTCTAGTTACGAGACCCAGTACTTC.

The chain carries TRBV19 and TRBJ1-4; TRBD1 might be the D (5 bases). Trimming pared 5 bases from V and 3 bases from J, leaving 10 bases between. This CDR3 has 14 residues. Germline values: CDR1 LNHDA, CDR2 SQIVND (reference sequence). As DNA, the CDR3 is TGTGCCAGTAGTTACCGACAGTCTAATGAAAAACTGTTTTTT. Protein product: CASSYRQSNEKLFF.

The gene calls are TRBV7-9 and TRBJ2-7; tentative D call: TRBD1 (6 bases). V lost 0 bases, J lost 5 bases, and 8 bases lay in between. The length of the CDR3 is 13 residues. Germline V gene data show CDR1 as SEHNR and CDR2 as FQNEAQ (reference sequence). The CDR3 here is CASSLAGGHEQYF. CDR3 DNA sequence: TGTGCCAGCAGCTTAGCAGGGGGTCACGAGCAGTACTTC.

CDR3 nucleotide sequence: TGTGCCAGCAGCTTAGTTCTGGGGGGCTCATTTGAGCAGTTCTTC. It is translated as CASSLVLGGSFEQFF. The chain links TRBV7-6 to TRBJ2-1, with D perhaps assigned TRBD1 or TRBD2 (6 bases each). Germline CDR1 SGHVS, CDR2 FNYEAQ. The CDR3 contains 15 residues. V lost 1 base, J lost 9 bases, and 16 bases lay in between.

As to this clone: The same CDR3 arises from other DNA sequences in this sample as well. The V and J genes are TRBV13 and TRBJ2-7; 8 bases align to TRBD1. The CDR3 runs to 16 residues. Germline V gene sequence: CDR1 PRHDT, CDR2 FYEKMQ (reference sequence). V lost 1 base to trimming and J lost 7 bases; unmatched junction nucleotides: 12. The CDR3 protein is CASSLEGGRGRREQYF. The CDR3 bases are TGTGCCAGCAGCTTAGAGGGGGGCAGGGGGCGGCGTGAGCAGTACTTC.

This chain connects TRBV16 to TRBJ1-5, with D perhaps TRBD1 (5 bases). The CDR3 contains 15 residues. Per germline, CDR1 KGHSY and CDR2 FQNENV. The ends were cut back, 1 base at V and 1 base at J, with 8 bases in the middle. CDR3 bases: TGTGCCAGCAGCCAATTAGGGGAGAGCAATCAGCCCCAGCATTTT. It specifies CASSQLGESNQPQHF.

The genes are TRBV4-3 and TRBJ2-2; TRBD2 matches at 9 bases. Germline-derived CDR1 and CDR2 are LGHNA and YSLEER. This CDR3 is 17 amino acids long. Trimming cost V 0 bases and J 4 bases; bases outside gene matches: 6. This chain's CDR3 is CASSQDLAGGPTGELFF. In DNA form, the CDR3 reads TGCGCCAGCAGCCAAGATCTGGCGGGAGGGCCCACCGGGGAGCTGTTTTTT.

This sequence joins TRBV27 and TRBJ2-3, with D possibly being TRBD2 (6 bases). V lost 6 bases and J lost 3, with 19 bases in between. Germline CDR1 MNHEY, CDR2 SMNVEV (reference sequence). The CDR3 length is 16 residues. The CDR3 DNA reads TGTGCCAGCAGATTTCCCGGGACTCCTAGAACAGATACGCAGTATTTT. Its protein is CASRFPGTPRTDTQYF.

The chain employs TRBV6-5 and TRBJ1-5; the D is unclear. The CDR3 runs 13 residues. V shed 5 bases and J shed 2 bases, with 7 bases lying between them. Germline V lookup: CDR1 MNHEY, CDR2 SVGAGI. Written as DNA, the CDR3 is TGTGCCAGCAGTATAGGCGGCAATCAGCCCCAGCATTTT. Amino acid sequence: CASSIGGNQPQHF.

The chain employs TRBV6-1 and TRBJ1-3; D is possibly TRBD1 (5 bases). V shed 0 bases and J shed 2 bases, with 8 bases lying between them. CDR1 is MNHNS, CDR2 SASEGT, per germline. This CDR3 spans 15 amino acids. The CDR3, as DNA: TGTGCCAGCAGTGAAGCTCAGGGTGCTGGAAACACCATATATTTT. Protein product: CASSEAQGAGNTIYF.

The chain uses TRBV10-3 and TRBJ1-1; D ambiguous. The length of the CDR3 is 16 residues. Trimming shortened V by 3 bases and J by 4 bases, and 18 bases separated the two germline ends. Germline-derived CDR1 and CDR2 are ENHRY and SYGVKD. The CDR3 bases are TGTGCCATCAGTGATTCTCCCATCAATGAAGTCACTGAAGCTTTCTTT. Protein product: CAISDSPINEVTEAFF.

This rearrangement joins TRBV11-2 to TRBJ2-1; no clear D. The length of the CDR3 is 13 residues. Trimming took 4 bases from V and 6 from J, leaving 10 bases between them. CDR1 is SGHAT, CDR2 FQNNGV, per germline. The DNA for the CDR3 is TGTGCCAGCAGCTCCGCCTTGGGCAATGAGCAGTTCTTC. Protein: CASSSALGNEQFF.

The chain combines TRBV28 with TRBJ2-7; TRBD2 agrees at 7 bases. The V gene's germline CDR1 is MDHEN and CDR2 SYDVKM. V shed 2 bases and J 1 base; nucleotides not matched to a gene: 5. The CDR3 covers 15 residues. The DNA for the CDR3 is TGTGCCAGCAGTTTAACCGGCGGGAGTTCCTACGAGCAGTACGTC. It encodes CASSLTGGSSYEQYV.

The chain joins TRBV7-6 to TRBJ2-5; 13 bases align to TRBD2. CDR3 size: 19 residues. Trimming cost V 1 base and J 1 base; bases outside gene matches: 9. The germline V gene has CDR1 SGHVS and CDR2 FNYEAQ. The CDR3 is CASSLGPRGLAGSQETQYF. DNA for the CDR3: TGTGCCAGCAGCTTAGGACCGAGGGGACTAGCGGGGAGCCAAGAGACCCAGTACTTC.

The genes are TRBV5-5 and TRBJ1-5, with unresolved D. The CDR3 runs to 16 residues. Germline V lookup: CDR1 SGHKS, CDR2 YYEKEE (reference sequence). The ends were cut back, 1 base at V and 0 bases at J, with 11 bases in the middle. In DNA form, the CDR3 reads TGTGCCAGCAGCTTGAGTAGTAGGATTAGCAATCAGCCCCAGCATTTT. It encodes CASSLSSRISNQPQHF.

The chain links TRBV10-2 to TRBJ1-2, with D tentatively TRBD1 (5 bases). Germline V CDR1 and CDR2: WSHSY, SAAADI. CDR3 size: 13 residues. The V end lost 2 bases, the J end lost 4 bases, and 8 bases lay between the germline ends. CDR3 protein: CASSETGVYGYTF. CDR3 nucleotides: TGCGCCAGCAGTGAGACAGGCGTCTATGGCTACACCTTC.

The rearrangement joins TRBV3-1 (or the pseudogene TRBV3-2) to TRBJ2-5, with TRBD2 matching 8 bases. J was trimmed by 4 bases and V by 3 bases; bases with no gene match: 4. The CDR3 is made up of 14 amino acids. The germline gives CDR1 LGHDT, CDR2 YNNKEL (reference sequence). CDR3 protein: CASSHLTSAETQYF. The CDR3 bases are TGTGCCAGCAGCCACCTGACTAGCGCAGAGACCCAGTACTTC.

This chain uses TRBV6-6 with TRBJ2-3, with D perhaps TRBD2 (6 bases). CDR3 length: 15 residues. The V and J ends lost 6 bases and 6 bases respectively, with 19 bases between them. CDR1 is MNHNY and CDR2 is SVGAGI in the germline V gene (reference sequence). For the CDR3, the DNA is TGTGCCAGCAGAGCCGGGACTGCCCCTGGTGATACGCAGTATTTT. Its protein product is CASRAGTAPGDTQYF.

This chain connects TRBV19 to TRBJ2-5; 11 bases fit TRBD2. This CDR3 has 17 residues. Germline-derived CDR1 and CDR2 are LNHDA and SQIVND (reference sequence). The V and J ends lost 1 base and 2 bases, in that order; junction bases with no gene match: 6. CDR3 DNA sequence: TGTGCCAGTAGTATAGGAATCCTAGCGGGGGGACAAGAGACCCAGTACTTC. Its translation: CASSIGILAGGQETQYF.